The 18 T cell receptor beta chains in this list originate from one sample, sequenced in a study of blood T cell repertoires in COVID-19. Method: immunoSEQ multiplex PCR; TCRdb's copy keeps in-frame clones and lacks some. Among around 190,000 clones listed, roughly nine tenths were seen once. What was sequenced was peripheral blood. The receptors shown here come from a man aged 25 to 40 with acute or convalescent COVID-19.

The CDR3 sequence is CASSPDRGGFTEQYF. CDR3 DNA: TGTGCCAGCAGCCCCGACAGGGGAGGGTTCACCGAGCAGTACTTC. The gene calls are TRBV6-5 and TRBJ2-7, with D maybe TRBD1 (8 bases). This CDR3 has 15 residues. V was pared by 6 bases and J by 6 bases, with 21 bases between. Germline values: CDR1 MNHEY, CDR2 SVGAGI.

This clone has a single count. The genes are TRBV27 and TRBJ1-1; a possible D gene is TRBD1 (6 bases). CDR1 MNHEY and CDR2 SMNVEV come from the germline V gene (reference sequence). V lost 8 bases to trimming and J lost 0 bases, with 13 bases between them. This CDR3 has 14 amino acids. The CDR3 DNA reads TGTGCCAGCCGAGGACAGACCATGAACACTGAAGCTTTCTTT. It yields the protein CASRGQTMNTEAFF.

Here the CDR3 reads CAGNRDSTNYGYTF. CDR3 DNA sequence: TGTGCCGGGAACCGGGACAGCACTAACTATGGCTACACCTTC. This sequence joins TRBV30 and TRBJ1-2; 7 nucleotides agree with TRBD1. Germline V gene data show CDR1 as GTSNPN and CDR2 as SVGIG (reference sequence). V lost 8 bases, J lost 0 bases, and 9 bases stayed unmatched. This CDR3 is 14 amino acids long. The variable domain in full, completed from reference TRBV30 and TRBJ1-2, reads SQTIHQWPATLVQPVGSPLSLECTVEGTSNPNLYWYRQAAGRGLQLLFYSVGIGQISSEVPQNLSASRPQDRQFILSSKKLLLSDSGFYLCAGNRDSTNYGYTFGSGTRLTVV.

The chain couples TRBV5-4 to TRBJ2-5; D uncertain. The V end was cut by 1 base, the J end by 5 bases, with 12 bases between. This CDR3 has 14 residues. Germline V lookup: CDR1 SGHNT, CDR2 YYREEE (reference sequence). This CDR3 reads CASSLTLQPETQYF. The CDR3 nucleotides read TGTGCCAGCAGCTTGACTCTACAGCCGGAGACCCAGTACTTC. Using reference TRBV5-4 and TRBJ2-5 for the parts outside the CDR3, the full variable domain is ETGVTQSPTHLIKTRGQQVTLRCSSQSGHNTVSWYQQALGQGPQFIFQYYREEENGRGNFPPRFSGLQFPNYSSELNVNALELDDSALYLCASSLTLQPETQYFGPGTRLLVL.

The chain uses TRBV7-2 and TRBJ2-1, with TRBD2 as a possible D gene (7 bases). V lost 3 bases to trimming and J lost 10 bases, with 19 bases between them. The CDR3 totals 15 residues. The V gene's germline CDR1 is SGHTA and CDR2 FQGNSA. The CDR3, as DNA: TGTGCCAGCAGCTTTGGGGGCGACGGGAGGCAAGAGCAGTTCTTC. Translated: CASSFGGDGRQEQFF.

The rearrangement uses TRBV5-1 and TRBJ2-3, with 8 positions matching TRBD1. The CDR3 runs 13 residues. Germline trimming cut 5 bases from V and 1 base from J; bases unmatched to any gene: 0. The V gene's germline CDR1 is SGHRS and CDR2 YFSETQ. The CDR3 protein is CASRTGGTDTQYF. Written as DNA, the CDR3 is TGCGCCAGCAGGACAGGGGGCACAGATACGCAGTATTTT.

The gene calls are TRBV7-2 and TRBJ2-3; TRBD2 matches at 7 bases. The CDR3 contains 14 residues. Per the germline V gene, CDR1 is SGHTA and CDR2 is FQGNSA. V dropped 5 bases and J dropped 3; count of bases not matched to a gene: 5. CDR3 protein: CASSVSGQTDTQYF. The CDR3 bases are TGTGCCAGCAGCGTTAGCGGGCAAACAGATACGCAGTATTTT.

V is TRBV19 and J is TRBJ1-1; D remains unclear. This CDR3 has 11 amino acids. The V end was cut by 5 bases, the J end by 8 bases, with 9 bases between. Per the germline V gene, CDR1 is LNHDA and CDR2 is SQIVND (reference sequence). CDR3 protein: CASSFGREAFF. CDR3 DNA: TGTGCCAGTAGTTTTGGGAGAGAAGCTTTCTTT.

This clone showed up just a few times. Here the CDR3 DNA reads TGTGCCAGCAGCTTGGACAGGGTGAATGAGCAGTTCTTC. As protein: CASSLDRVNEQFF. This chain uses TRBV5-6 with TRBJ2-1; D perhaps matches TRBD1 (6 bases). The CDR3 loop spans 13 amino acids. Germline loops: CDR1 SGHDT, CDR2 YYEEEE. Trimming shortened V by 0 bases and J by 7 bases, and 8 bases separated the two germline ends. The full variable domain, with the rest looked up from reference TRBV5-6 and TRBJ2-1, is DAGVTQSPTHLIKTRGQQVTLRCSPKSGHDTVSWYQQALGQGPQFIFQYYEEEERQRGNFPDRFSGHQFPNYSSELNVNALLLGDSALYLCASSLDRVNEQFFGPGTRLTVL.

The V gene is TRBV5-4, the J gene TRBJ2-5, with D maybe TRBD2 (6 bases). V lost 4 bases and J 1 base, leaving 11 bases between the germline ends. Germline CDR1 reads SGHNT; CDR2 reads YYREEE (reference sequence). This CDR3 comprises 14 residues. Here the CDR3 reads CASSPGTFQETQYF. The CDR3, as DNA: TGTGCCAGCAGCCCCGGGACTTTCCAAGAGACCCAGTACTTC.

The V and J genes are TRBV3-1 (or the pseudogene TRBV3-2) and TRBJ1-1; unclear D gene. Trimming removed 4 bases from V and 0 bases from J, with 9 bases in between. CDR1 is LGHDT and CDR2 is YNNKEL in the germline V gene (reference sequence). There are 14 residues in the CDR3. The CDR3 DNA follows: TGTGCCAGCAGCCGTACTCCCATGAACACTGAAGCTTTCTTT. Translating it yields CASSRTPMNTEAFF.

Turning to this clone: A junction end diverges from the germline sequence, so it may reflect a read error. The V gene is TRBV5-8, the J gene TRBJ2-4; the match to TRBD2 covers 8 bases. This CDR3 comprises 16 residues. CDR1 is SGHTS, CDR2 YDEGEE, per germline. DNA for the CDR3: TGTGCCAGCAGCCCGGTGTCTTTAGCGGGGAAAAGCATTCAGTACTTC. This sequence encodes CASSPVSLAGKSIQYF.

The chain combines TRBV7-9 with TRBJ2-7; TRBD2 matches 12 bases. The CDR3 has 18 residues. The germline V gene encodes CDR1 SEHNR and CDR2 FQNEAQ (reference sequence). Trimming took 2 bases from V and 5 from J; bases not matched to a gene: 13. DNA of the CDR3: TGTGCCAGCAGCTTACCGACTAGCGGGGGCCCAAGGTATGACGAGCAGTACTTC. This gives the protein CASSLPTSGGPRYDEQYF.

The genes are TRBV7-3 and TRBJ2-2; TRBD2 agrees at 8 bases. This CDR3 region has 16 residues. The V gene end was trimmed by 3 bases and the J gene end by 4 bases; junction bases not matched to a gene: 7. CDR1 SGHTA and CDR2 FQGTGA come from the germline V gene. This CDR3 reads CASSFSREGPTGELFF. In nucleotides, the CDR3 is TGTGCCAGCAGCTTTTCCCGGGAGGGGCCCACCGGGGAGCTGTTTTTT.

The chain has TRBV18 and TRBJ1-5, with D possibly TRBD1 on 5 matching bases. Germline CDR1 and CDR2: KGHSH and LQKENI. There are 14 residues in the CDR3. V lost 2 bases to trimming and J lost 6 bases, with 11 bases between them. The CDR3 DNA reads TGTGCCAGCTCACCAGGCGGGGCTACTCAGCCCCAGCATTTT. This codes for CASSPGGATQPQHF.

This chain links TRBV4-1 with TRBJ1-4; D is perhaps TRBD1 (5 bases). Trimming cost V 3 bases and J 6 bases, with 5 bases left between them. Germline CDR1 is MGHRA and CDR2 is YSYEKL. The CDR3 is 12 amino acids. The CDR3 nucleotides are TGCGCCAGCAGCCACAGGGATGAAAAACTGTTTTTT. Its translation: CASSHRDEKLFF.

The chain links TRBV7-6 to TRBJ1-1; tentative D call: TRBD1 (6 bases). From germline, CDR1 is SGHVS and CDR2 FNYEAQ. Between the trimmed V and J ends, which lost 1 base and 4 bases, there was a span of 13 bases. The length of the CDR3 is 15 residues. CDR3 protein: CASSLVQGSGTEAFF. CDR3 nucleotide sequence: TGTGCCAGCAGCTTAGTTCAGGGGTCGGGCACTGAAGCTTTCTTT.

The genes are TRBV30 and TRBJ2-2; TRBD1 agrees at 10 bases. The CDR3 is made up of 15 amino acids. The V gene end was trimmed by 7 bases and the J gene end by 6 bases; junction bases not matched to a gene: 11. Per germline, CDR1 GTSNPN and CDR2 SVGIG (reference sequence). Written as DNA, the CDR3 is TGTGCCTCCACGTTCGGACAGGGGGGGCCCGGGGAGCTGTTTTTT. Translated: CASTFGQGGPGELFF.